The rows below give T cell receptor beta chains drawn from one sample of a study of cytomegalovirus exposure and HLA in healthy donors. Profiled with immunoSEQ multiplex PCR; TCRdb holds only in-frame clones, not every one. Here the sample table reports under 100,000 clones. The sample consisted of PBMCs. The receptors here all came from a woman younger than 45 in good health and CMV-seronegative. The CDR3 runs from the conserved cysteine through the conserved F or W.

V | CDR3
TRBV7-2 | CASSLQRGAYNEQFF
TRBV7-9 | CASSWGQGEDNEQFF
TRBV29-1 | CSVEDRGTSGVYEQYF
TRBV29-1 | CSVSENYEQYF
TRBV7-9 | CASSPDSTNTEAFF
TRBV4-1 | CASSQGAAGAKNIQYF
TRBV19 | CASSFGQDYQPQHF
TRBV4-1 | CASSQLRDSGLAFF
TRBV6-5 | CASIVGAGHNEQFF
TRBV28 | CASRSGTGASYEQYF
TRBV30 | CAWSPVRIAPQLFF
TRBV13 | CASSRRTSGRETQYF
TRBV7-9 | CAGGTGPNTGELFF
TRBV20-1 | CSARAQGSYTF
TRBV29-1 | CSVTGTAYGMNTEAFF
TRBV27 | CASSYRTSGGPNEQFF
TRBV27 | CASSPEGDQPQHF
TRBV6-5 | CASSYQGIDEQYF
TRBV19 | CASRGDSYGYTF
TRBV4-1 | CASSQELGMRAEAFF
TRBV4-1 | CASSQVLAQYGYTF
TRBV6-5 | CASSYSSGGGETQYF
TRBV5-5 | CASSYRDSDLGETQYF
TRBV11-1 | CASSPGWGVRETGELFF
TRBV6-4 | CASSVGGGVADTQYF
TRBV5-1 | CASSTDGTALASGANVLTF
TRBV19 | CASSQGQGKYQPQHF
TRBV7-2 | CASSPFEQGIYEQYF
TRBV28 | CASSAQGAGTDTQYF
TRBV19 | CASSIVGANQPQHF
TRBV5-1 | CASCRGSRDRANEQFF
TRBV18 | CASSPQRGAEETQYF
TRBV19 | CASSQRDFDSPLHF
TRBV7-9 | CASSPTSAQETQYF
TRBV28 | CASSSGGFGGQGETGELFF
TRBV19 | CASSKTTGPTGGYGYTF
TRBV28 | CASSFQGTNYGYTF
TRBV28 | CASSFGQGWSNQPQHF
TRBV28 | CASRGSGVSADTQYF
TRBV2 | CASSDSAGAAETQYF